Shown below are 7 T cell receptor beta chains from a single sample sequenced in a study of early T cells in non-severe SARS-CoV-2 infection. Via MiXCR, TCRdb re-called the 5' RACE reads, giving one row per CDR3 protein. The sample holds about 59,000 distinct CDR3 sequences, approximately 13% seen once. The source material was whole blood, sampled at baseline. The source of these receptors is an adult who was a healthcare worker with PCR-confirmed SARS-CoV-2 infection or an uninfected control (not recorded which).

There are a few counts of this clonotype. The chain uses TRBV4-1 and TRBJ2-1, with a possible D match to TRBD1 (6 bases). Germline lookup yields CDR1 MGHRA and CDR2 YSYEKL. V lost 2 bases and J lost 8, with 10 bases in between. The CDR3 is made up of 13 amino acids. The CDR3 reads CASSQSRGDEQFF. CDR3 nucleotides: TGCGCCAGCAGCCAAAGCAGGGGAGATGAGCAGTTCTTC.

The V gene is TRBV29-1, the J gene TRBJ2-3; D unresolved. V was pared by 7 bases and J by 1 base, with 3 bases between. This CDR3 is 10 amino acids long. CDR1 and CDR2 from the germline V gene are SQVTM and ANQGSEA. CDR3 DNA: TGCAGCGCCGGCACAGATACGCAGTATTTT. It is translated as CSAGTDTQYF.

There are a few counts of this clonotype. The rearrangement links TRBV7-3 to TRBJ2-5; 11 positions match TRBD2. CDR1 is SGHTA, CDR2 FQGTGA, per germline. The CDR3 extends over 14 amino acids. Losses at the gene ends were 3 bases for V and 5 bases for J; bases not matched to a gene: 2. The CDR3 spells CASSFSGRGETQYF. The CDR3 DNA sequence: TGTGCCAGCAGCTTTAGCGGGAGGGGGGAGACCCAGTACTTC.

The chain recombines TRBV20-1 with TRBJ2-3; TRBD2 agrees at 9 bases. V was clipped by 5 bases and J by 5 bases; unmatched bases: 2. Germline CDR1 is DFQATT and CDR2 is SNEGSKA (reference sequence). The CDR3 extends over 12 amino acids. CDR3 sequence: CSAPAGGDTQYF. The CDR3 DNA is TGCAGTGCTCCAGCGGGAGGAGATACGCAGTATTTT.

The chain combines TRBV24-1 with TRBJ2-5; 8 nucleotides line up with TRBD1. Germline loops: CDR1 KGHDR, CDR2 SFDVKD. The CDR3 loop spans 16 amino acids. Trimming cost V 8 bases and J 1 base; bases outside gene matches: 11. In DNA, the CDR3 is TGTGCCACCAATCAGGGGGCAGGTCGAGGCCAAGAGACCCAGTACTTC. This codes for CATNQGAGRGQETQYF.

This clonotype was observed many times. CDR3 loop: CASSLGIAVGEQYF. The CDR3 nucleotides are TGTGCCAGCAGCCTTGGGATAGCGGTGGGGGAGCAGTACTTC. V usage is TRBV11-1 and J usage is TRBJ2-7, with D tentatively TRBD2 (6 bases). V lost 5 bases to trimming and J lost 7 bases, with 18 bases between them. CDR3 length: 14 residues. CDR1 is SGHAT, CDR2 FQDESV, per germline (reference sequence).

The chain couples TRBV5-1 to TRBJ2-1, with unresolved D. There are 11 residues in the CDR3. The ends were cut back, 1 base at V and 5 bases at J, with 1 base in the middle. The germline CDR1 and CDR2 sequences are SGHRS and YFSETQ. CDR3 DNA: TGCGCCAGCAGCTTGCACAATGAGCAGTTCTTC. Translating it yields CASSLHNEQFF.